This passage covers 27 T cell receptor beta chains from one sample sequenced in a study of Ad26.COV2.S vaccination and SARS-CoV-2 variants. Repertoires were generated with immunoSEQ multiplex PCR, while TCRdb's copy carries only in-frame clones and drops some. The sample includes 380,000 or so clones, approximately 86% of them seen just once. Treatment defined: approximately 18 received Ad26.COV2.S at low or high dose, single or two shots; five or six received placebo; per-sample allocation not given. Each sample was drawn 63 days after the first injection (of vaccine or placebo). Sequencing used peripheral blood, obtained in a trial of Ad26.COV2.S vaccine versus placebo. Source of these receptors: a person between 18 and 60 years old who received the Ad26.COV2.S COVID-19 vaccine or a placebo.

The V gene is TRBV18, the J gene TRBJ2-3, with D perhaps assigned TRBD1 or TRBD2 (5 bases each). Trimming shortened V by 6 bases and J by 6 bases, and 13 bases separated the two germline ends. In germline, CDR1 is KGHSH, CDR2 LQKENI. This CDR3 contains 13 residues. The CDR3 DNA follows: TGTGCCAGCTCCCGGGGCCGAAGGGATACGCAGTATTTT. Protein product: CASSRGRRDTQYF.

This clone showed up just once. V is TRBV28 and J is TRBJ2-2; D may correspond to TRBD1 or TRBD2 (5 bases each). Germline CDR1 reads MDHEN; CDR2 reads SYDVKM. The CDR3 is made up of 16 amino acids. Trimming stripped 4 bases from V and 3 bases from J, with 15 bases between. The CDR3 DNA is TGTGCCAGCAGTTCCCCTTGGGGGAAATACACCGGGGAGCTGTTTTTT. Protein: CASSSPWGKYTGELFF.

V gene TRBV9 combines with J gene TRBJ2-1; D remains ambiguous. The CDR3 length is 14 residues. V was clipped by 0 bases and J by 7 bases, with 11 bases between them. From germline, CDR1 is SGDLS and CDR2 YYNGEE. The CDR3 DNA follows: TGTGCCAGCAGCGTAGGGCACCCGGTGAATGAGCAGTTCTTC. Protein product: CASSVGHPVNEQFF.

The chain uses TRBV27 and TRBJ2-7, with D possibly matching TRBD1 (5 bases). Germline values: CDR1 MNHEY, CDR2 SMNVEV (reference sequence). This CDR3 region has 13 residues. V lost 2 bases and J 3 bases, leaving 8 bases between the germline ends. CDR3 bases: TGTGCCAGCAGTTTACAGGGATACTACGAGCAGTACTTC. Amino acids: CASSLQGYYEQYF.

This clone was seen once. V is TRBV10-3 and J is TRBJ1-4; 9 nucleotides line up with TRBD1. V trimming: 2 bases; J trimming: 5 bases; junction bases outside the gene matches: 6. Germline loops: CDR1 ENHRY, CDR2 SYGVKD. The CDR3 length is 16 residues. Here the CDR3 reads CAISETPGTGNEKLFF. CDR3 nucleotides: TGTGCCATCAGTGAGACCCCCGGGACAGGGAATGAAAAACTGTTTTTT.

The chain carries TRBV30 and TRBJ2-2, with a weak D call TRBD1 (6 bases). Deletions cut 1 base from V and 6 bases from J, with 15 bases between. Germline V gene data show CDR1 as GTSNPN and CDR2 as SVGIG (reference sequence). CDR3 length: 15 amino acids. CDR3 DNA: TGTGCCTGGAGTGCCGGAGACAGGTCGGCCGGGGAGCTGTTTTTT. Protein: CAWSAGDRSAGELFF.

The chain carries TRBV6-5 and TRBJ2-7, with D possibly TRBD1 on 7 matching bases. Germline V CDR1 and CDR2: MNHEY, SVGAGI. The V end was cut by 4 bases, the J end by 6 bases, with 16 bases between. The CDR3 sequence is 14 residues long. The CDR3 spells CASSFRQGGGEQYF. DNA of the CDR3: TGTGCCAGCAGTTTCAGACAGGGAGGAGGCGAGCAGTACTTC.

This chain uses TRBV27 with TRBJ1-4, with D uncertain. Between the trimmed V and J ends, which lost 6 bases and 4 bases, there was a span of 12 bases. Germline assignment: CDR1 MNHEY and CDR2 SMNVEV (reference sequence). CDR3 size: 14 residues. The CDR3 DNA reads TGTGCCAGCAGCCCGAGGACGGGTAATGAAAAACTGTTTTTT. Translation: CASSPRTGNEKLFF.

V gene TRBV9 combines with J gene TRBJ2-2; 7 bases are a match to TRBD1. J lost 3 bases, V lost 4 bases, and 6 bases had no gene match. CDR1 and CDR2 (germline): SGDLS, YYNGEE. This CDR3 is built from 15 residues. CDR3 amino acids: CASSFTGADTGELFF. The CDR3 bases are TGTGCCAGCAGCTTTACAGGGGCGGACACCGGGGAGCTGTTTTTT.

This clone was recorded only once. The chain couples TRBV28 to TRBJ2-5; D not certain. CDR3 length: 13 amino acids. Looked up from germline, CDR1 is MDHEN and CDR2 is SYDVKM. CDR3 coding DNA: TGTGCTATAACGGGCAGCCACAAAGAGACCCAGTACTTC. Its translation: CAITGSHKETQYF.

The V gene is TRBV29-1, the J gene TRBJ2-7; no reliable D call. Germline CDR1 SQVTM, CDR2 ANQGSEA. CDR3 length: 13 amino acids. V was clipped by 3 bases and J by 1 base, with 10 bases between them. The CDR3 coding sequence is TGCAGCGTTGAGTTCGGCTCGTCCTACGAGCAGTACTTC. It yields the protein CSVEFGSSYEQYF.

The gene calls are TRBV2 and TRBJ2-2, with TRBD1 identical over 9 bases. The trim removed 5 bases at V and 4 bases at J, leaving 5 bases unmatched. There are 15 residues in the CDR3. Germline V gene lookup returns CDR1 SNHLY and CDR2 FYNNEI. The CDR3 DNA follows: TGTGCCAGCAGTCAACAGGGGGCATCCACCGGGGAGCTGTTTTTT. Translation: CASSQQGASTGELFF.

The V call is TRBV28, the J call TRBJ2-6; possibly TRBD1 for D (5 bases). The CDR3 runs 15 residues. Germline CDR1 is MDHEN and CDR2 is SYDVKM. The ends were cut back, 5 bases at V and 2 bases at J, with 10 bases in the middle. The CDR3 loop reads CASSPRAAGANVLTF. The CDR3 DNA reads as TGTGCCAGCAGTCCCAGGGCGGCTGGGGCCAACGTCCTGACTTTC.

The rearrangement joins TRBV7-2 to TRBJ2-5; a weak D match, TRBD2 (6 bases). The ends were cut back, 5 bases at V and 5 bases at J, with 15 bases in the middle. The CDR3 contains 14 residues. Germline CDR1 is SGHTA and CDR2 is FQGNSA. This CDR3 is CASSQPGGLETQYF. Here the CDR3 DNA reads TGTGCCAGCAGCCAGCCCGGAGGGCTTGAGACCCAGTACTTC.

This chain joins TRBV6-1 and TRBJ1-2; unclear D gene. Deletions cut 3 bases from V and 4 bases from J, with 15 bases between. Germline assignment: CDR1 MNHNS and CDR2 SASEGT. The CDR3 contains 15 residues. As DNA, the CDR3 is TGTGCCAGCAGTGAGTCTGGGGTTGGAGCCTATGGCTACACCTTC. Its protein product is CASSESGVGAYGYTF.

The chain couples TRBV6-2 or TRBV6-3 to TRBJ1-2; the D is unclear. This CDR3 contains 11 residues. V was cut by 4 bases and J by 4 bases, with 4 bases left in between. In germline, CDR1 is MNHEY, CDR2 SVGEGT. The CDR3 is CASSSTYGYTF. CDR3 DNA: TGTGCCAGCAGTTCCACCTATGGCTACACCTTC.

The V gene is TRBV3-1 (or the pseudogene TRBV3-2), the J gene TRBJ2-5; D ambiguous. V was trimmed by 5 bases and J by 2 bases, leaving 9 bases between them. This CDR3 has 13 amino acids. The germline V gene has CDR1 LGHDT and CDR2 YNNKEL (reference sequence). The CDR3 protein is CASSDIVQETQYF. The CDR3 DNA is TGTGCCAGCAGCGACATTGTTCAAGAGACCCAGTACTTC.

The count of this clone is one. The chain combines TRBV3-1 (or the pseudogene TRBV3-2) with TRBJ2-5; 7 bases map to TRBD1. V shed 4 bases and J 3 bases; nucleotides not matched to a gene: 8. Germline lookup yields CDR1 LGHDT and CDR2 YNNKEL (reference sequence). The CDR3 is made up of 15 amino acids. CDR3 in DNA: TGTGCCAGCAGCCGGAAAGGACAGGCTAAAGAGACCCAGTACTTC. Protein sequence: CASSRKGQAKETQYF.

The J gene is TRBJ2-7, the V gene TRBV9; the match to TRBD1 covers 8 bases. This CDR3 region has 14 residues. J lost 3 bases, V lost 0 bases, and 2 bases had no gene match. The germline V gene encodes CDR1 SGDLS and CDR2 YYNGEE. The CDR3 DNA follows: TGTGCCAGCAGCGTAGCTGACAGGGGCTACGAGCAGTACTTC. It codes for CASSVADRGYEQYF. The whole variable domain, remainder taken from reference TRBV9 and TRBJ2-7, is DSGVTQTPKHLITATGQRVTLRCSPRSGDLSVYWYQQSLDQGLQFLIQYYNGEERAKGNILERFSAQQFPDLHSELNLSSLELGDSALYFCASSVADRGYEQYFGPGTRLTVT.

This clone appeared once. The CDR3, as DNA: TGCGCCAGCAGCCAAATAAGCGGATCCTGGGACAATGAGCAGTTCTTC. It specifies CASSQISGSWDNEQFF. The chain combines TRBV4-3 with TRBJ2-1; D is possibly TRBD2 (5 bases). V was shortened by 2 bases and J by 5 bases, with 16 bases between the two germline ends. Per the germline V gene, CDR1 is LGHNA and CDR2 is YSLEER. CDR3 length equals 16 residues.

The CDR3 nucleotides are TGTGCCAGCAGCTTAGGGACGGCCGGTTGGGAGACCCAGTACTTC. It is translated as CASSLGTAGWETQYF. V and J are TRBV7-9 and TRBJ2-5, with D unclear. Germline V CDR1 and CDR2: SEHNR, FQNEAQ (reference sequence). V dropped 1 base and J dropped 5 bases, with 14 bases sitting between them. The CDR3 loop spans 15 amino acids.

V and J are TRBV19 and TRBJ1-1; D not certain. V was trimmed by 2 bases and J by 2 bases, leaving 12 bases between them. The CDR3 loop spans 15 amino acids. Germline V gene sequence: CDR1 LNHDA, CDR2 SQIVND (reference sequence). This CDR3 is CASSISGVSNTEAFF. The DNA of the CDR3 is TGTGCCAGTAGTATAAGCGGGGTATCCAACACTGAAGCTTTCTTT.

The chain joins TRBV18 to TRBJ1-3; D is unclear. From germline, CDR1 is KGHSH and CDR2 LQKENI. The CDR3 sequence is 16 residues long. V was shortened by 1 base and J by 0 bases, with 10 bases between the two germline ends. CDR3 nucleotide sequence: TGTGCCAGCTCACCACGGGGTACTACCTCTGGAAACACCATATATTTT. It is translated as CASSPRGTTSGNTIYF.

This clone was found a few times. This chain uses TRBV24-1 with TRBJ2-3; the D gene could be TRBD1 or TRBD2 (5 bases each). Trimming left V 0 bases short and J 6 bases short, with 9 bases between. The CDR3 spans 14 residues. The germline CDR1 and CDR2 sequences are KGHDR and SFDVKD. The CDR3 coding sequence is TGTGCCACCAGTGATTTGCGGTGGGGGGATACGCAGTATTTT. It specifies CATSDLRWGDTQYF.

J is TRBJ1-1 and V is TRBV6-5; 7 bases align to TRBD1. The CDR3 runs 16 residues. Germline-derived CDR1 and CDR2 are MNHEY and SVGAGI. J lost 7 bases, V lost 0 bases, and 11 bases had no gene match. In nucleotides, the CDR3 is TGTGCCAGCAGTTACTCTTTAGTCCCGGGACAGATTGAAGCTTTCTTT. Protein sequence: CASSYSLVPGQIEAFF.

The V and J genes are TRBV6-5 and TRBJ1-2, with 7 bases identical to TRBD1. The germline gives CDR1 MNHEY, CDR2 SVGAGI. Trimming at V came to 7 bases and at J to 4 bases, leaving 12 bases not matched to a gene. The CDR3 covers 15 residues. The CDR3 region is CASIASPGGGYGYTF. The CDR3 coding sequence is TGTGCCAGCATTGCCTCGCCAGGGGGTGGCTATGGCTACACCTTC.

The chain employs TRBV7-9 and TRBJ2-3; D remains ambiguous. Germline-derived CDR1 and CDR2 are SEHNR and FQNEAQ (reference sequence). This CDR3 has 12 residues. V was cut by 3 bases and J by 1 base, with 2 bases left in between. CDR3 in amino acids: CASSLGTDTQYF. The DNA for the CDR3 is TGTGCCAGCAGCTTGGGCACAGATACGCAGTATTTT.